This T cell receptor beta chain derives from a study of blood T cell repertoires in COVID-19. Study summary: The samples span acute and convalescent COVID-19 from the United States, Italy and Spain. The cDNA or gDNA used as material had been derived from T cells, B-cell-depleted T cells, or PBMCs.

The protocol was immunoSEQ multiplex PCR, while the TCRdb copy is restricted to in-frame clones and leaves out a portion. Of approximately 270,000 clones detected, 84% appear once; the ten largest clones hold 15% to 18%. The CDR3 has 16 residues. V was clipped by 0 bases and J by 6 bases, with 17 bases between them. From germline, CDR1 is MNHNS and CDR2 SASEGT. The origin of this receptor is a person between 65 and 79 years old with COVID-19, enrolled during active disease. The genes are TRBV6-1 and TRBJ1-2, with D tentatively TRBD1 (5 bases). The sample consisted of peripheral blood. The CDR3 nucleotides read TGTGCCAGCAGTGAAGCATGGGGCAGGGTGAAGAATGGCTACACCTTC. This sequence encodes CASSEAWGRVKNGYTF.